This T cell receptor beta chain came from a study of cytomegalovirus exposure and HLA in healthy donors. Concerning this clone: As yet, its antigen is unknown.

Study-wide results and caveats: Upon later analysis, HLA-associated TCR beta chains proved more clonally expanded than other, equally common chains. An observed cluster of highly shared sequence variants was recorded as a likely sequencing artifact.

Researchers ran the PCR with 60 Vbeta and 13 Jbeta primers. Measured with immunoSEQ multiplex PCR; TCRdb has only the in-frame clones, and not every one. The table has 70,000 to 95,000 clones, more than 60% seen once; the top ten hold 13%. Deletions cut 2 bases from V and 4 bases from J, with 14 bases between. Germline V gene data show CDR1 as SGHTA and CDR2 as FQGNSA. The CDR3 has 15 amino acids. The chain has TRBV7-2 and TRBJ1-1; D possibly corresponds to TRBD1 (6 bases). The sequence came from a human donor in good health. The sample consisted of PBMCs. Here the CDR3 DNA reads TGTGCCAGCAGCTTAAGGGTCAGGGGTACCACTGAAGCTTTCTTT. Translated: CASSLRVRGTTEAFF.